A single sample is the source of the 19 T cell receptor beta chains below, sequenced in a study of control samples from healthy donors and cancer patients. Assay: immunoSEQ multiplex PCR; the TCRdb copy retains only in-frame clones and omits some. The data hold about 180,000 clones, with 90% observed a single time. The source material was blood. Receptors were obtained from a woman between 45 and 60 years old in good health.

This clone has only one observation. This rearrangement joins TRBV9 to TRBJ1-2, with 12 nucleotides matching TRBD1. The CDR3 contains 17 residues. Germline trimming cut 3 bases from V and 6 bases from J; bases unmatched to any gene: 12. The germline V gene has CDR1 SGDLS and CDR2 YYNGEE. The CDR3 reads CASSAGTGGAWGHGYTF. The CDR3 region has the DNA TGTGCCAGCAGCGCCGGGACAGGGGGCGCATGGGGCCATGGCTACACCTTC.

The rearrangement joins TRBV12-5 to TRBJ2-2; possibly TRBD1 for D (5 bases). Trimming took 4 bases from V and 1 from J, leaving 10 bases between them. This CDR3 contains 15 residues. The germline CDR1 and CDR2 sequences are LGHNT and FRNRAP. Here the CDR3 reads CASGWITGNTGELFF. The CDR3, as DNA: TGTGCTAGTGGTTGGATTACAGGGAACACCGGGGAGCTGTTTTTT.

The chain couples TRBV6-2 or TRBV6-3 to TRBJ2-7, with 10 positions matching TRBD2. CDR1 is MNHEY, CDR2 SVGEGT, per germline. With 2 bases clipped from V and 7 bases from J, the junction kept 5 bases outside the gene matches. The CDR3 has 14 residues. CDR3 nucleotides: TGTGCCAGCAGTTACCTAGCGGGAGCTCAAGAGCAGTACTTC. Translating gives CASSYLAGAQEQYF.

The rearrangement links TRBV18 to TRBJ1-4; D not certain. This CDR3 is built from 17 residues. The germline gives CDR1 KGHSH, CDR2 LQKENI. Trimming left V 5 bases short and J 4 bases short, with 20 bases between. The CDR3, as DNA: TGTGCCAGCTCATCCGTCCCGCCCACGGGTCATAATGAAAAACTGTTTTTT. Translated: CASSSVPPTGHNEKLFF.

The chain joins TRBV7-2 to TRBJ1-1; 7 nucleotides match TRBD1. With V trimmed by 2 bases and J by 3 bases, 18 bases remained unmatched. The CDR3 is made up of 19 amino acids. Germline assignment: CDR1 SGHTA and CDR2 FQGNSA. CDR3 bases: TGTGCCAGCAGCTTATCGTTCAAAGGAAGGACAGGTGCGGACACTGAAGCTTTCTTT. As protein: CASSLSFKGRTGADTEAFF.

The chain uses TRBV15 and TRBJ2-1; no definite D call. The CDR3 is 13 residues long. Between the trimmed V and J ends, which lost 3 bases and 10 bases, there was a span of 13 bases. Germline-derived CDR1 and CDR2 are LNHNV and YYDKDF (reference sequence). CDR3 protein: CATSSEKWTEQFF. In DNA form, the CDR3 reads TGTGCCACCAGCAGCGAAAAATGGACGGAGCAGTTCTTC. Variable domain in full (rest from reference TRBV15 and TRBJ2-1): DAMVIQNPRYQVTQFGKPVTLSCSQTLNHNVMYWYQQKSSQAPKLLFHYYDKDFNNEADTPDNFQSRRPNTSFCFLDIRSPGLGDTAMYLCATSSEKWTEQFFGPGTRLTVL.

The chain employs TRBV3-1 (or the pseudogene TRBV3-2) and TRBJ2-3; the D is unclear. V was cut by 6 bases and J by 5 bases, with 18 bases left in between. This CDR3 is built from 15 residues. Germline loops: CDR1 LGHDT, CDR2 YNNKEL (reference sequence). CDR3: CASSPSGIGVDTQYF. CDR3 coding DNA: TGTGCCAGCAGTCCCAGTGGGATAGGCGTAGATACGCAGTATTTT.

The gene calls are TRBV14 and TRBJ2-4; D is unclear. This CDR3 is built from 12 residues. Germline CDR1 is SGHDN and CDR2 is FVKESK. V was pared by 0 bases and J by 7 bases, with 4 bases between. For the CDR3, the DNA is TGTGCCAGCAGCCAAGATAGTAACATTCAGTACTTC. As protein: CASSQDSNIQYF.

The chain employs TRBV9 and TRBJ2-2; D might be TRBD1 or TRBD2, each matching 6 bases. The V and J ends lost 0 bases and 3 bases respectively, with 12 bases between them. This CDR3 is 16 amino acids long. Looked up from germline, CDR1 is SGDLS and CDR2 is YYNGEE. CDR3 residues: CASSVVGGRDTGELFF. Written as DNA, the CDR3 is TGTGCCAGCAGCGTAGTGGGGGGCAGGGACACCGGGGAGCTGTTTTTT. Together with reference TRBV9 and TRBJ2-2, the CDR3 gives the full variable domain: DSGVTQTPKHLITATGQRVTLRCSPRSGDLSVYWYQQSLDQGLQFLIQYYNGEERAKGNILERFSAQQFPDLHSELNLSSLELGDSALYFCASSVVGGRDTGELFFGEGSRLTVL.

The V gene is TRBV27, the J gene TRBJ2-1; 8 nucleotides align to TRBD1. Germline V gene data show CDR1 as MNHEY and CDR2 as SMNVEV (reference sequence). This CDR3 comprises 15 residues. The V gene end was trimmed by 8 bases and the J gene end by 2 bases; junction bases not matched to a gene: 8. The CDR3: CASSRAGGAYNEQFF. CDR3 in DNA: TGTGCCAGCTCCCGAGCAGGGGGCGCCTACAATGAGCAGTTCTTC.

The CDR3 spells CASAAAGSGNTIYF. In DNA form, the CDR3 reads TGTGCCAGCGCCGCGGCCGGCTCTGGAAACACCATATATTTT. The chain employs TRBV5-4 and TRBJ1-3; D gene uncertain. This CDR3 comprises 14 residues. CDR1 and CDR2 from the germline V gene are SGHNT and YYREEE (reference sequence). V was shortened by 7 bases and J by 0 bases, with 11 bases between the two germline ends.

This sequence joins TRBV3-1 (or the pseudogene TRBV3-2) and TRBJ1-1; a possible D gene is TRBD1 (5 bases). This CDR3 has 15 amino acids. The germline gives CDR1 LGHDT, CDR2 YNNKEL (reference sequence). V dropped 4 bases and J dropped 4 bases, with 16 bases sitting between them. The CDR3 reads CASSPFSGVGTEAFF. For the CDR3, the DNA is TGTGCCAGCAGCCCATTTTCGGGGGTCGGCACTGAAGCTTTCTTT.

The genes are TRBV19 and TRBJ1-1; possibly TRBD1 for D (5 bases). Germline V lookup: CDR1 LNHDA, CDR2 SQIVND (reference sequence). The germline V and J ends were trimmed by 2 bases and 9 bases, with 19 bases remaining between them. The CDR3 consists of 15 residues. This chain's CDR3 is CASSIIGADRRQAFF. The CDR3 DNA sequence: TGTGCCAGTAGTATAATCGGGGCCGATAGGCGTCAAGCTTTCTTT.

This chain joins TRBV6-2 or TRBV6-3 and TRBJ2-1; TRBD1 aligns across 7 bases. Unmatched junction bases numbered 11, after V lost 6 bases and J lost 6 bases. The germline V gene has CDR1 MNHEY and CDR2 SVGEGT. The CDR3 contains 15 residues. CDR3 in DNA: TGTGCCAGCAGCCCTACAGGGGATGGTGGCAATGAGCAGTTCTTC. As protein: CASSPTGDGGNEQFF.

This chain connects TRBV6-5 to TRBJ2-5, with D perhaps matching TRBD2 (5 bases). The CDR3 spans 14 residues. Germline lookup yields CDR1 MNHEY and CDR2 SVGAGI. V was pared by 6 bases and J by 4 bases, with 15 bases between. In nucleotides, the CDR3 is TGTGCCAGCAGCCCCCCAGGAGGATCAGAGACCCAGTACTTC. It encodes CASSPPGGSETQYF.

This clone was counted ten times or more. V usage is TRBV6-2 or TRBV6-3 and J usage is TRBJ1-5; no clear D gene. Germline CDR1 and CDR2: MNHEY and SVGEGT. V was clipped by 0 bases and J by 6 bases, with 9 bases between them. The CDR3 is 14 residues long. The DNA of the CDR3 is TGTGCCAGCAGTTACTCAAGGGCTGGTCAGCCCCAGCATTTT. Protein product: CASSYSRAGQPQHF.

This chain connects TRBV19 to TRBJ2-5; D is unresolved. The V end was cut by 4 bases, the J end by 5 bases, with 14 bases between. In germline, CDR1 is LNHDA, CDR2 SQIVND (reference sequence). This CDR3 contains 14 residues. DNA for the CDR3: TGTGCCAGTAGTAGCGCCCCCGGGTCTGAGACCCAGTACTTC. Its translation: CASSSAPGSETQYF.

This rearrangement joins TRBV27 to TRBJ2-1; 9 nucleotides agree with TRBD2. The CDR3 sequence is 17 residues long. Germline V gene data show CDR1 as MNHEY and CDR2 as SMNVEV (reference sequence). The V and J ends lost 5 bases and 0 bases, in that order; junction bases with no gene match: 8. The CDR3 spells CASSPRTSVSSYNEQFF. CDR3 DNA sequence: TGTGCCAGCAGTCCACGGACTAGCGTTAGCTCCTACAATGAGCAGTTCTTC.

The chain combines TRBV10-3 with TRBJ1-4; 12 nucleotides agree with TRBD1. The V segment lost 0 bases and the J segment 7 bases; nucleotides outside the gene matches: 9. The germline V gene encodes CDR1 ENHRY and CDR2 SYGVKD. CDR3 length: 18 amino acids. This CDR3 reads CAISESFGTGGVSEKLFF. DNA of the CDR3: TGTGCCATCAGTGAGTCGTTCGGGACAGGGGGCGTGAGTGAAAAACTGTTTTTT.